This T cell receptor beta chain was retrieved from a study of tumor-infiltrating lymphocytes in primary liver carcinoma. Study-wide context: Both sexes were represented among patients, who were 30 to 69 years old. With diameters of about 4.2 to 10 cm, tumors were stage T1-T3 N0M0. Study observations and caveats: Tumor region pairs shared more overlap than did tumor-adjacent and tumor-blood pairs. Tumors had a significantly higher top-250-clone fraction than blood (p = 0.039).

Bulk tissue was left unsorted, and RNA and DNA were co-extracted from about 20-30 mg of it. Germline V CDR1 and CDR2: SQVTM, ANQGSEA. The CDR3 spans 13 residues. The V segment lost 6 bases and the J segment 10 bases; nucleotides outside the gene matches: 8. This clonotype was detected a few times. Its antigen remains unknown. It is likely a read error, because the conserved phenylalanine at the end of the CDR3 is missing. TCR beta cDNA was reverse-transcribed from about 0.45 ug of total RNA. The reaction used a constant-region primer and ProtoScript II reverse transcriptase. Libraries for TCR beta were built through three nested multiplex PCR rounds, which together made up a slightly modified ARM-PCR procedure. Primers for the first two PCR rounds were TRBV1-TRBV30 forward primers and a C-beta reverse primer (around 10 cycles per round). TCRdb reanalysed the multiplex PCR reads using MiXCR and keeps one entry per CDR3 protein. The table records about 92,000 distinct CDR3 sequences, about 70% of them present only once.

The receptor was isolated from a man in his forties with primary liver carcinoma and hepatitis B virus infection. The chain links TRBV29-1 to TRBJ2-7, with 14 bases identical to TRBD2. Sequences were obtained from tumor-adjacent normal liver tissue. CDR3 sequence: CSVRLAGGREQYS. The DNA for the CDR3 is TGCAGCGTCAGACTAGCGGGAGGGAGAGAACAGTACTCC.